These 23 T cell receptor delta chains were sequenced from one sample in a study of DNA immune sequencing with unique molecular identifiers. All 8 TRDV and 4 TRDJ genes were targeted in 32-plex amplification of genomic DNA. In about 3 barcoding PCR cycles, molecules received a 12-nucleotide UMI, then adapter PCR followed. TCRdb re-called clones from the multiplex PCR reads via CATT. The table lists more than 700 delta-chain clones, 20% to 30% of them singletons. Material for sequencing was gamma-delta T cells enriched from blood buffy coat, or unenriched PBMCs (not recorded which). The receptor source for this set is a human donor in good health.

The chain combines TRDV1 with TRDJ1, with 12 bases aligning to TRDD3. Trimming at V came to 1 base and at J to 0 bases, leaving 9 bases not matched to a gene. The germline V gene encodes CDR1 TSWWSYY and CDR2 QGS. The CDR3 loop spans 19 amino acids. The CDR3 DNA sequence: TGTGCTCTTGGGGAACCCCTGGCTGACTGGGGGATACACACCGATAAACTCATCTTT. It encodes CALGEPLADWGIHTDKLIF.

The rearrangement uses TRDV1 and TRDJ1; 12 nucleotides agree with TRDD3. Germline assignment: CDR1 TSWWSYY and CDR2 QGS. The CDR3 spans 25 residues. The ends lost 1 base at V and 2 bases at J; junction bases unmatched: 29. Written as DNA, the CDR3 is TGTGCTCTTGGGGAACGGCGGCCTCCTCGCGCCCGTACTGGGGGATACTTCCCGGGAACCGATAAACTCATCTTT. Protein: CALGERRPPRARTGGYFPGTDKLIF.

This clone was counted a few times. A far larger clone is one nucleotide away, so this likely arose from a read error. V and J are TRDV2 and TRDJ1, with 8 bases fitting TRDD3. The CDR3 loop spans 20 amino acids. The germline CDR1 and CDR2 sequences are GEAIGNYY and EKD. The CDR3 bases are TGTGCCTCTGACACCCTGAGGGTTTCTGGGGGACACGAGTACACCGATAAACTCATCTTT. Amino acids: CASDTLRVSGGHEYTDKLIF.

Judged by abundance, this clone is medium-sized. This rearrangement joins TRDV2 to TRDJ1; 8 positions agree with TRDD3. CDR3 size: 20 residues. V trimming: 3 bases; J trimming: 0 bases; junction bases outside the gene matches: 20. CDR1 GEAIGNYY and CDR2 EKD come from the germline V gene. CDR3 sequence (DNA): TGTGCCTGTGACGATATCCCTACTGGGGGCCCTAGGGTTGACACCGATAAACTCATCTTT. Residues: CACDDIPTGGPRVDTDKLIF.

By sample share, this clone is large. The genes are TRDV2 and TRDJ1, with 8 bases aligning to TRDD3. The CDR3 spans 23 residues. V lost 0 bases and J lost 2; bases outside the gene matches: 28. Looked up from germline, CDR1 is GEAIGNYY and CDR2 is EKD. The CDR3 loop reads CACDTVPPALRPGTGGHTDKLIF. CDR3 nucleotides: TGTGCCTGTGACACCGTACCCCCGGCTCTCAGACCGGGAACTGGGGGTCATACCGATAAACTCATCTTT.

This clone was observed a few times. A far larger clone is only one base removed, so a read error is likely. Other DNA sequences in the same sample also yield this CDR3. The chain joins TRDV2 to TRDJ1; 13 nucleotides line up with TRDD3. Germline loops: CDR1 GEAIGNYY, CDR2 EKD. The CDR3 is made up of 20 amino acids. CDR3 sequence: CACDTVATGGYGGYTDKLIF. The CDR3 nucleotides are TGTGCCTGTGACACCGTCGCTACTGGGGGATACGGAGGGTACACAGATAAACTCATCTTT.

This clone was seen only a few times. It differs at one base from a far larger clone, so likely a read error. The same CDR3 arises from other DNA sequences in this sample as well. This sequence joins TRDV2 and TRDJ1, with 8 bases fitting TRDD3. Germline V gene data show CDR1 as GEAIGNYY and CDR2 as EKD. The CDR3 is made up of 20 amino acids. CDR3 DNA sequence: TGTGCGTGTGACACCCTGAGGGTTTCTGGGGGACACGAGTACACCGATAAACTCATCTTT. This codes for CACDTLRVSGGHEYTDKLIF.

Details on this clone: A far larger clone is one base from this, pointing to a likely read error. Additional DNA sequences in this sample encode the identical CDR3. The chain combines TRAV29/DV5 with TRDJ1, with 11 bases matching TRDD3. Germline V lookup: CDR1 NSMFDY, CDR2 ISSIKDK. The CDR3 totals 17 residues. CDR3 amino acids: CAASARAGWGIRYKLIF. The CDR3 DNA is TGTGCGGCAAGCGCGCGGGCTGGATGGGGGATACGGTATAAACTCATCTTT.

By frequency in the sample, this clone is large. This specimen includes other DNA sequences encoding the same CDR3. The rearrangement joins TRDV2 to TRDJ1, with 7 bases that match TRDD3. Germline V lookup: CDR1 GEAIGNYY, CDR2 EKD. This CDR3 is built from 16 residues. Trimming removed 3 bases from V and 0 bases from J; junction bases left unmatched: 9. The CDR3: CACDPLGVTNTDKLIF. In nucleotides, the CDR3 is TGTGCCTGTGACCCCCTGGGGGTTACAAACACCGATAAACTCATCTTT.

This clone is medium-sized within its sample. This chain links TRDV1 with TRDJ1; D gene ambiguous. This CDR3 contains 16 residues. V was cut by 1 base and J by 1 base, with 13 bases left in between. Germline V gene lookup returns CDR1 TSWWSYY and CDR2 QGS. CDR3 bases: TGTGCTCTTGGGGAACAAAGAGGAAGGGGCACCGATAAACTCATCTTT. Residues: CALGEQRGRGTDKLIF.

About this clone itself: With only one base between it and a far larger clone, this is likely a read error. Other DNA sequences in the sample encode the same CDR3. The V call is TRDV2, the J call TRDJ1, with 12 positions matching TRDD3. Germline CDR1 GEAIGNYY, CDR2 EKD. The CDR3 runs to 16 residues. The CDR3 nucleotides are TGTGCCTGTGACAAGCTGGGGGATACGCAGGCCGATAAACTTATCTTT. Translated, it gives CACDKLGDTQADKLIF.

This clone has more than one count but fewer than ten. The TCRdb protein, from a much larger clone, departs from this DNA's translation at residue 11, likely by read error; the protein shown derives from the DNA. V and J are TRDV2 and TRDJ1; TRDD3 aligns across 11 bases. The CDR3 loop spans 15 amino acids. Per germline, CDR1 GEAIGNYY and CDR2 EKD. V shed 5 bases and J 8 bases; nucleotides not matched to a gene: 12. The DNA for the CDR3 is TGTGCCTGTGCCCAACTGGGGGATAGGGACGAAAAACTCATCTTT. It specifies CACAQLGDRDEKLIF.

This clone was found a few times. Since a far larger clone is one base different, this is likely a read error. CDR3 coding DNA: TGTGCCTGTGATCCCATTGTACTGGGGGAAAGCTCCTGGGACGCCCGACAGATGTTTTTC. This gives the protein CACDPIVLGESSWDARQMFF. The genes are TRDV2 and TRDJ3; TRDD3 matches at 9 bases. The CDR3 consists of 20 residues. Germline V gene data show CDR1 as GEAIGNYY and CDR2 as EKD.

By share of the sample, this clone is large. V and J are TRDV2 and TRDJ3; D unclear. Trimming cost V 0 bases and J 9 bases, with 2 bases left between them. Germline loops: CDR1 GEAIGNYY, CDR2 EKD. CDR3 length equals 12 residues. The CDR3 spells CACDTGTRQMFF. DNA for the CDR3: TGTGCCTGTGACACCGGCACCCGACAGATGTTTTTC.

This clone is judged medium-sized (0.01 to 0.1%). The rearrangement links TRDV1 to TRDJ1; 9 positions match TRDD2. Germline V CDR1 and CDR2: TSWWSYY, QGS. J was trimmed by 0 bases and V by 5 bases; bases with no gene match: 16. CDR3 length: 19 amino acids. The CDR3 sequence is CALGNPWPSYFEYTDKLIF. The CDR3 region has the DNA TGTGCTCTTGGGAACCCTTGGCCTTCCTACTTTGAGTACACCGATAAACTCATCTTT.

By share of the sample, this clone is medium-sized. This chain joins TRDV1 and TRDJ1; no reliable D call. V was trimmed by 1 base and J by 0 bases, leaving 18 bases between them. The CDR3 is 18 amino acids. Germline CDR1 reads TSWWSYY; CDR2 reads QGS. CDR3 sequence reads: CALGERNYLYVYTDKLIF. The CDR3 DNA follows: TGTGCTCTTGGGGAACGGAACTACCTGTACGTGTACACCGATAAACTCATCTTT.

Within the sample, this clone is medium-sized. The chain is built from TRDV2 and TRDJ1; TRDD3 might be the D (6 bases). CDR1 and CDR2 (germline): GEAIGNYY, EKD. Trimming removed 3 bases at V and 0 bases at J, with 28 bases between. The CDR3 loop spans 20 amino acids. The CDR3 spells CACDPLSNHKWGSDTDKLIF. Written as DNA, the CDR3 is TGTGCCTGTGACCCTCTTTCCAACCACAAGTGGGGATCCGACACCGATAAACTCATCTTT.

With respect to this clone: The TCRdb protein, from a much larger clone, departs from this DNA's translation at residue 6, likely by read error; the protein shown derives from the DNA. CDR3 loop: CACDTERGYGNTDKLIF. The CDR3 nucleotides read TGTGCCTGTGACACCGAGCGGGGATACGGTAACACCGATAAACTCATCTTT. The rearrangement uses TRDV2 and TRDJ1; 9 bases are shared with TRDD3. Germline-derived CDR1 and CDR2 are GEAIGNYY and EKD. V was clipped by 0 bases and J by 0 bases; unmatched bases: 7. CDR3 size: 17 residues.

This clone came up a few times. It differs at one base from a far larger clone, so likely a read error. This sequence joins TRDV1 and TRDJ1; 7 bases align to TRDD3. The CDR3 spans 18 residues. V lost 4 bases to trimming and J lost 0 bases; unmatched junction nucleotides: 14. Germline V gives CDR1 TSWWSYY, CDR2 QGS. The CDR3 loop is CALGGPHWGNPNTDKLIF. The DNA of the CDR3 is TGTGCTCTTGGGGGACCCCACTGGGGAAACCCCAACACCGATAAACTCATCTTT.

A few counts support this clone. A read error likely explains this, since a far larger clone differs by one base. At the DNA level, this CDR3 is encoded by other sequences in the same sample as well. The gene calls are TRDV2 and TRDJ1, with 9 bases fitting TRDD3. Losses at the gene ends were 5 bases for V and 4 bases for J; bases not matched to a gene: 10. The length of the CDR3 is 15 residues. The germline V gene has CDR1 GEAIGNYY and CDR2 EKD. The CDR3 is CACAQLGDRDDKLIF. CDR3 nucleotides: TGTGCCTGTGCCCAATTGGGGGATAGGGACGATAAACTCATCTTT.

Comments on this clone: This likely traces to a read error, being one base from a far larger clone. V gene TRDV1 combines with J gene TRDJ1; tentatively, D is TRDD2 or TRDD3 (5 bases each). Germline V lookup: CDR1 TSWWSYY, CDR2 QGS. CDR3 length: 18 amino acids. CDR3 residues: CALGELAPVGSFTVKLIF. The DNA of the CDR3 is TGTGCTCTTGGGGAACTAGCCCCCGTGGGGTCCTTCACCGTTAAACTCATCTTT.

By sample fraction, this clone is large. This chain connects TRDV2 to TRDJ1; D uncertain. Germline CDR1 and CDR2: GEAIGNYY and EKD. The CDR3 extends over 14 amino acids. V gave up 3 bases and J gave up 1 base, with 11 bases separating them. CDR3 sequence: CACDDLTATDKLIF. DNA of the CDR3: TGTGCCTGTGACGACCTTACAGCCACCGATAAACTCATCTTT.

By sample fraction, this clone is medium-sized. The chain combines TRDV2 with TRDJ1; the D gene is possibly TRDD3 (6 bases). Deletions cut 3 bases from V and 0 bases from J, with 19 bases between. Germline CDR1 and CDR2: GEAIGNYY and EKD. There are 17 residues in the CDR3. The CDR3: CACDSVLGPLYTDKLIF. The CDR3 DNA is TGTGCCTGTGACTCTGTACTGGGACCCTTGTACACCGATAAACTCATCTTT.